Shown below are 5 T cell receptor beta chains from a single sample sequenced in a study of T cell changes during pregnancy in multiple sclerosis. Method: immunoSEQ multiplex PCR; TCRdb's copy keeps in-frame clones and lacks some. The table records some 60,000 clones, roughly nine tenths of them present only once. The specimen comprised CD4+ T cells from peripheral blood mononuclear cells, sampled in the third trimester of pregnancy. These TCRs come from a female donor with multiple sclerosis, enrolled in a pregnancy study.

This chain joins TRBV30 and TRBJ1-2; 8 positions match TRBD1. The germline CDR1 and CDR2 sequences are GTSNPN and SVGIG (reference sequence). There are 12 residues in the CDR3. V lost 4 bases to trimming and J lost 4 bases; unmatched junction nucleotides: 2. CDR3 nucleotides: TGTGCCTGGACGACAGGGGCCTATGGCTACACCTTC. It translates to CAWTTGAYGYTF.

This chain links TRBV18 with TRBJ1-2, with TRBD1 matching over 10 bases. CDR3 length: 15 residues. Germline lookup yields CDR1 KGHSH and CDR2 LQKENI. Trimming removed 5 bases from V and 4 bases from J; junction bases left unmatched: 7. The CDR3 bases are TGTGCCAGCTCAAGAGGACAGGGGGGGTTCTATGGCTACACCTTC. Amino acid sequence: CASSRGQGGFYGYTF.

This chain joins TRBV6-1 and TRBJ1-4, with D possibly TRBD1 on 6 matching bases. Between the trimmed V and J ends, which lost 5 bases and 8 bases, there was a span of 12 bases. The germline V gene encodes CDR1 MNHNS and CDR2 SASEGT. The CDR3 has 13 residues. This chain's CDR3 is CASSRGIGEKLFF. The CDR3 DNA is TGTGCCAGCAGTAGGGGGATCGGGGAAAAACTGTTTTTT.

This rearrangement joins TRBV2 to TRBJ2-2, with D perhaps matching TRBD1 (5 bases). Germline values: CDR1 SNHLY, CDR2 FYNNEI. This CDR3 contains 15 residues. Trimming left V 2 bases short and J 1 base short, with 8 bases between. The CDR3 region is CASSEQGKNTGELFF. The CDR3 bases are TGTGCCAGCAGTGAACAGGGAAAGAACACCGGGGAGCTGTTTTTT.

CDR3 bases: TGTGCCAGCGGGCCGGGGACAGGAGGTAATGGCTACACCTTC. Translation: CASGPGTGGNGYTF. The chain recombines TRBV2 with TRBJ1-2; the match to TRBD1 covers 8 bases. Per germline, CDR1 SNHLY and CDR2 FYNNEI. This CDR3 is built from 14 residues. V lost 8 bases, J lost 6 bases, and 11 bases stayed unmatched.